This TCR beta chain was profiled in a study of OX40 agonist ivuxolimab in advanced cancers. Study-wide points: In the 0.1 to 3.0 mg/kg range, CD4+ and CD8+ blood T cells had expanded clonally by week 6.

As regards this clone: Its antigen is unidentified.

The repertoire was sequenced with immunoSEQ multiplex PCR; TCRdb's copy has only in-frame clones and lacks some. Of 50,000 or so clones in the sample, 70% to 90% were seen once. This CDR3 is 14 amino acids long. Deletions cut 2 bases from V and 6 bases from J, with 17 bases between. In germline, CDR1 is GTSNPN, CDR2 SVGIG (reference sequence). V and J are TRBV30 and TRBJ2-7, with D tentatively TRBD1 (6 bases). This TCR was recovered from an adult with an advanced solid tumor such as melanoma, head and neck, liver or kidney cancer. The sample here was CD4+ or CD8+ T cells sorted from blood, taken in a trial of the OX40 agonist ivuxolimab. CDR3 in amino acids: CAWSTGRGVVEQYF. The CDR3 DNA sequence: TGTGCCTGGAGTACGGGCAGGGGAGTTGTCGAGCAGTACTTC.